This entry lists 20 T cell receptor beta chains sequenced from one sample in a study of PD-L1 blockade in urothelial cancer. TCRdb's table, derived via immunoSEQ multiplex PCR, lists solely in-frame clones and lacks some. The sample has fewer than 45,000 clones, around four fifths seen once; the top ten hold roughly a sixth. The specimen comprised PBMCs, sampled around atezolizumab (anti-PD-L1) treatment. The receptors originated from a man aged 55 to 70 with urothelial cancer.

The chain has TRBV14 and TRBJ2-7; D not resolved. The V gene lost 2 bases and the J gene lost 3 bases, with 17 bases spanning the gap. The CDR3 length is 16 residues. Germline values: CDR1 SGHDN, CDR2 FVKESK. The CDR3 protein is CASSQSSLAVHYEQYF. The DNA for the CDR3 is TGTGCCAGCAGCCAATCCTCTCTGGCGGTTCACTACGAGCAGTACTTC.

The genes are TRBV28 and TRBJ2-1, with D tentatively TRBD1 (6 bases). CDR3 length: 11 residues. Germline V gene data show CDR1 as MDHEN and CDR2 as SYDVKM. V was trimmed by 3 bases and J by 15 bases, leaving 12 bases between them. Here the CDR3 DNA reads TGTGCCAGCAGTTTCCGCAGGGGAAGGTTCTTC. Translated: CASSFRRGRFF.

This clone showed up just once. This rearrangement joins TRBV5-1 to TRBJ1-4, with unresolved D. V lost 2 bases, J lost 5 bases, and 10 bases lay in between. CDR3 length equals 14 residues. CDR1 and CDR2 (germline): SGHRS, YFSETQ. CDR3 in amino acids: CASSFGRENEKLFF. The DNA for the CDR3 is TGCGCCAGCAGCTTCGGACGGGAGAATGAAAAACTGTTTTTT.

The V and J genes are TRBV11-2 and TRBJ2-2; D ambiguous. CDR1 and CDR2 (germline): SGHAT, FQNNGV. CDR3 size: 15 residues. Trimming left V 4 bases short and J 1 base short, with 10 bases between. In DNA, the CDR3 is TGTGCCAGCAGCTCCGGGTGGTGGAACACCGGGGAGCTGTTTTTT. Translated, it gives CASSSGWWNTGELFF.

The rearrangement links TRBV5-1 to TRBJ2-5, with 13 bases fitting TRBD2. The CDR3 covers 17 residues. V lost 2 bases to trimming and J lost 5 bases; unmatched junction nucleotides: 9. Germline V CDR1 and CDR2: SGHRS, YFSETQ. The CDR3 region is CASSLPGLAGSQETQYF. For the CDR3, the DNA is TGCGCCAGCAGCTTACCGGGACTAGCGGGATCGCAGGAGACCCAGTACTTC.

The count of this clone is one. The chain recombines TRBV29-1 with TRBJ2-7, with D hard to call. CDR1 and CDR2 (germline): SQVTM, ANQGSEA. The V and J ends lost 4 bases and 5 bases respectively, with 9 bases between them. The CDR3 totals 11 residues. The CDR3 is CSVGQRNEQYF. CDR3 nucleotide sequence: TGCAGCGTTGGTCAGAGGAACGAGCAGTACTTC.

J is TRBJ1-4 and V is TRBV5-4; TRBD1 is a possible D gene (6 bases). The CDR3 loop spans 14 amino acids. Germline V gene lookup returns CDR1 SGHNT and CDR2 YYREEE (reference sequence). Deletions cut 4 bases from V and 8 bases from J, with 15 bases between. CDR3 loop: CASSTDSGDEKLFF. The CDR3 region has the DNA TGTGCCAGCAGCACGGACAGCGGGGACGAAAAACTGTTTTTT.

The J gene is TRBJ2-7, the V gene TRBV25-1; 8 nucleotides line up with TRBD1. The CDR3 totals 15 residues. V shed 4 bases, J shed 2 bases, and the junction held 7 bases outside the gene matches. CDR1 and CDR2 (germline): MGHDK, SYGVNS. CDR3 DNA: TGTGCCAGCAGTGGCGACAGGGGCTATACCTACGAGCAGTACTTC. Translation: CASSGDRGYTYEQYF.

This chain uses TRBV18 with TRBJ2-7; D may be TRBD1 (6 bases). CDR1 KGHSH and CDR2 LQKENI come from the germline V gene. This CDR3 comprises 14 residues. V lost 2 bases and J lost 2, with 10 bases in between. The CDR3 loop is CASSPSGDAYEQYF. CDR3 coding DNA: TGTGCCAGCTCACCATCAGGGGATGCCTACGAGCAGTACTTC. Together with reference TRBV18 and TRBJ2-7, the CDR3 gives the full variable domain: NAGVMQNPRHLVRRRGQEARLRCSPMKGHSHVYWYRQLPEEGLKFMVYLQKENIIDESGMPKERFSAEFPKEGPSILRIQQVVRGDSAAYFCASSPSGDAYEQYFGPGTRLTVT.

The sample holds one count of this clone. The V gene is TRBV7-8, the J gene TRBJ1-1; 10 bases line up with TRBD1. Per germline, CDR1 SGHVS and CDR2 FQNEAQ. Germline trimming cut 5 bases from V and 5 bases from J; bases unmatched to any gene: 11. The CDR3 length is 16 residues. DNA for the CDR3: TGTGCCAGCAGCCCAAAAGACAGGGGGCGAAATACTGAAGCTTTCTTT. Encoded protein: CASSPKDRGRNTEAFF.

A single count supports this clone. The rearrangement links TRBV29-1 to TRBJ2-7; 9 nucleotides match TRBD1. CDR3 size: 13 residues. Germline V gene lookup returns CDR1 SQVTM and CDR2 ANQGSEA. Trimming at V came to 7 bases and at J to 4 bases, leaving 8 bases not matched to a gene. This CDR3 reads CSGDRDREYEQYF. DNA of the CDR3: TGCAGCGGAGACCGGGACAGGGAATACGAGCAGTACTTC.

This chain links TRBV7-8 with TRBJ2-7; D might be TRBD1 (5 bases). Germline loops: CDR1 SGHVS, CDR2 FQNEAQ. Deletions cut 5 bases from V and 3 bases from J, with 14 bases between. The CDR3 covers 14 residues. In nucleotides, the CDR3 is TGTGCCAGCAGCCCAGGAGTGCAGGGCTACGAGCAGTACTTC. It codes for CASSPGVQGYEQYF.

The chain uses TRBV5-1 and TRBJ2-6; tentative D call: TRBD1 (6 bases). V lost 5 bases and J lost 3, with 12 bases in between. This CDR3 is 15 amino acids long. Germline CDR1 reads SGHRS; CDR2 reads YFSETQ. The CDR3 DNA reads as TGCGCCAGCAGTTGGGCAGGGGATGGGGCCAACGTCCTGACTTTC. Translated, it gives CASSWAGDGANVLTF.

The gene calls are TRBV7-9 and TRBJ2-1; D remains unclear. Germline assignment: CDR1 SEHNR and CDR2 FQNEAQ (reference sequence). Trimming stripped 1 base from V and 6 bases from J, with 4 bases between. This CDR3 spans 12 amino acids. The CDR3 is CASSLGLNEQFF. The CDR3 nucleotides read TGTGCCAGCAGCTTAGGACTCAATGAGCAGTTCTTC.

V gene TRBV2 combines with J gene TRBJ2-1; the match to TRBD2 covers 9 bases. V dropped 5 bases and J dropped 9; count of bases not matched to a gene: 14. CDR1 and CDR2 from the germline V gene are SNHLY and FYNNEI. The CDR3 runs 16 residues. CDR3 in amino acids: CASSPTAGGPLFEQFF. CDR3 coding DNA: TGTGCCAGCAGTCCCACCGCGGGGGGGCCTCTGTTTGAGCAGTTCTTC.

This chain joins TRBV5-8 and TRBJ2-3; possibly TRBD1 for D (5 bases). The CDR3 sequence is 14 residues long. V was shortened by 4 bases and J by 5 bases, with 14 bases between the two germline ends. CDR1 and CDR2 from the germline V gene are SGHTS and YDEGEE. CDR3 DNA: TGTGCCAGCAGCCAGCAGGGAAATGAAGATACGCAGTATTTT. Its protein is CASSQQGNEDTQYF.

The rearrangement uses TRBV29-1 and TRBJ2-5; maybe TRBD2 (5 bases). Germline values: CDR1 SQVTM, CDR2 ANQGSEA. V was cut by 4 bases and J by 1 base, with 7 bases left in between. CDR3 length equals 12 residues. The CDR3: CSVGGSQETQYF. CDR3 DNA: TGCAGCGTTGGAGGGTCCCAAGAGACCCAGTACTTC.

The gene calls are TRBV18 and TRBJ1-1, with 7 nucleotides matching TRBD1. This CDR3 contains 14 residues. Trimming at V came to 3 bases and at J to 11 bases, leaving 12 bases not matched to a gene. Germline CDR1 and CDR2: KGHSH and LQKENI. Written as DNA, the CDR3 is TGTGCCAGCTCACCCTCCACAGGGGAGAAGAAGGCTTTCTTT. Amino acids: CASSPSTGEKKAFF. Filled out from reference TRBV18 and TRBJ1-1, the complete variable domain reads NAGVMQNPRHLVRRRGQEARLRCSPMKGHSHVYWYRQLPEEGLKFMVYLQKENIIDESGMPKERFSAEFPKEGPSILRIQQVVRGDSAAYFCASSPSTGEKKAFFGQGTRLTVV.

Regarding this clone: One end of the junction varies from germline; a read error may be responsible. CDR3 bases: TGTGCCAGCAGCGTAGACGGCGGCAGCCAAGAGACCCAGTACTTC. This codes for CASSVDGGSQETQYF. V gene TRBV11-2 combines with J gene TRBJ2-5; no reliable D call. The CDR3 contains 15 residues. CDR1 and CDR2 (germline): SGHAT, FQNNGV.

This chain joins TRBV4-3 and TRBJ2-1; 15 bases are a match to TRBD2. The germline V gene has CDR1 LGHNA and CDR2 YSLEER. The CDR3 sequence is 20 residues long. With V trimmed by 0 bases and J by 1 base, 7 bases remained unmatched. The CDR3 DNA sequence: TGCGCCAGCAGCCAAGAGTTCGGACTAGCGGGAGGGCCGTCCTACAATGAGCAGTTCTTC. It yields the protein CASSQEFGLAGGPSYNEQFF.